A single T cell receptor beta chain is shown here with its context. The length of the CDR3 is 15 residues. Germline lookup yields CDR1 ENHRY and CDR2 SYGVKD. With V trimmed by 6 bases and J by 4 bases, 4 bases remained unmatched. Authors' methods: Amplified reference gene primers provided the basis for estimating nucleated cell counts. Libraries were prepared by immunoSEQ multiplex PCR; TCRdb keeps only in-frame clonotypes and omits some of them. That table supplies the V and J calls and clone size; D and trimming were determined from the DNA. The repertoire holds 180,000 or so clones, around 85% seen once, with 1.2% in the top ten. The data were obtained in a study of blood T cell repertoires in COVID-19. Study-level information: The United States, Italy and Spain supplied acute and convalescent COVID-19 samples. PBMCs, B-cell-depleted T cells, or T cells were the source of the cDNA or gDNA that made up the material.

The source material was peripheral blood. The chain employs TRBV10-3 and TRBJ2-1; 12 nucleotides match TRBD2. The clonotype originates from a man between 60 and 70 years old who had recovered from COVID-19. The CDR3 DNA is TGTGCCATCAGCGAGACTAGCGGGGGATACAATGAGCAGTTCTTC. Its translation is CAISETSGGYNEQFF.